This TCR beta chain was observed in a study of technical replicates of blood from a handful of donors. The assay was immunoSEQ multiplex PCR, and TCRdb's table has in-frame clones only and misses some. The sample shows just over 95,000 clones, around 95% of them seen only once. This clonotype originated in a human donor in good health. Sequenced input: T cells isolated from PBMCs.

The CDR3, as DNA: TGTGCCAGCAGCTTAGGAAGCGGGAGTTACTCCTACGAGCAGTACTTC. This gives the protein CASSLGSGSYSYEQYF. The gene calls are TRBV5-6 and TRBJ2-7, with 8 bases identical to TRBD2. Looked up from germline, CDR1 is SGHDT and CDR2 is YYEEEE. V shed 2 bases and J 0 bases; nucleotides not matched to a gene: 7. There are 16 residues in the CDR3.